This T cell receptor beta chain was documented in a study of blood T cell repertoires in COVID-19 (dated by TCRdb to 2020 to 2021). For the wider study: Collaborator samples came from the United States, Italy and Spain and covered acute and convalescent phases of COVID-19. The prospective study material was composed of cDNA or gDNA derived from T cells, B-cell-depleted T cells, or PBMCs. The dataset comprised deeply sampled blood TCRbeta repertoires from subjects exposed to, actively infected with, or recovered from COVID-19. A freely available public database, intended as a resource for researchers studying the immune response to SARS-CoV-2, is where the repertoires were released. The samples were drawn from two sources: the first 160 participants of the ongoing ImmuneRACE study, and 950 to 1,500 subjects contributed by 6 global collaborators. A de-identified subject ID, COVID-19 status, age in years and sex were almost always included in the sample metadata. HLA class I and class II types, where available, came from metadata supplied by the sample provider rather than from assay-based typing. General study outcomes and caveats: Clinical and demographic metadata were provided uncurated, with the amount varying by source and participant.

Whole blood was collected in K2EDTA tubes by collaborating institutions according to the institutions' own protocols. For TCRbeta analysis, collaborator samples were shipped as frozen whole blood, as isolated PBMCs, or as DNA extracted from either sample type. TCRbeta CDR3 regions were amplified from genomic DNA using the immunoSEQ Assay, a bias-controlled multiplex PCR. On the authors' methods: The number of nucleated cells in each sample was estimated by amplification of reference gene primers within the assay. Sequence reads were collapsed and filtered to measure the absolute abundance of every unique TCRbeta CDR3 rearrangement. For each sample, productive Simpson clonality was calculated by taking the square root of Simpson's diversity index across productive rearrangements. TCRdb provides this immuneACCESS table in a form limited to in-frame rearrangements. Some clones are lacking; in checked studies, under half of them reflect an unresolved V gene, and why the rest are absent is not known. Clone size and V and J calls were adopted from that table, with D and trimming inferred from the DNA. Here the sample has roughly 300,000 clones; roughly 82% occur a single time. The ten top clones hold 1.6% of the sample.

With regard to this clone: No cognate antigen has been identified for it. Qualities for individual bases were not recorded, and no much larger clone is one base off.

The V end gives up 9 bases and the J end 7 bases, leaving 5 bases in the junction not matched to a gene. Including the terminal cysteine and phenylalanine, the CDR3 comprises 11 residues. Here the CDR3 DNA is all that survives: 33 bases in frame from base 1. The rearranged chain carries TRBV12-3 or TRBV12-4 and TRBJ2-7, with 8 bases matching TRBD2. The sequence came from a woman between 50 and 59 years old with acute or convalescent COVID-19. Sequenced: peripheral blood. The CDR3 region has the sequence CASSGMREQYF. The nucleotide sequence reads TGTGCCAGTAGCGGGATGAGAGAGCAGTACTTC.